Listed here are 29 T cell receptor beta chains from one sample, sequenced in a study of cytomegalovirus exposure and HLA in healthy donors. Researchers ran the PCR with 60 Vbeta and 13 Jbeta primers. Sequencing was performed with immunoSEQ multiplex PCR; in TCRdb, only in-frame clones are kept and a portion is missing. Of around 300,000 clones in the sample, roughly two thirds are singletons; the top ten hold approximately 2.5%. Material: PBMCs. All receptors derive from a female donor in good health and CMV-seronegative.

The chain is built from TRBV30 and TRBJ1-2; a possible D gene is TRBD1 (5 bases). CDR3 length: 14 residues. Germline CDR1 and CDR2: GTSNPN and SVGIG (reference sequence). With 4 bases removed from V and 4 bases from J, the gap between germline ends came to 16 bases. The CDR3: CAWKELDTGYGYTF. The CDR3 bases are TGTGCCTGGAAGGAGCTGGACACAGGCTATGGCTACACCTTC.

The V call is TRBV10-3, the J call TRBJ2-3; no clear D gene. This CDR3 has 14 amino acids. V was pared by 0 bases and J by 2 bases, with 6 bases between. Per the germline V gene, CDR1 is ENHRY and CDR2 is SYGVKD. CDR3 sequence (DNA): TGTGCCATCAGTGAGTCAGCGCCCACAGATACGCAGTATTTT. The encoded protein is CAISESAPTDTQYF.

The chain recombines TRBV18 with TRBJ1-1; D is undetermined. CDR1 and CDR2 (germline): KGHSH, LQKENI. The V gene lost 2 bases and the J gene lost 4 bases, with 8 bases spanning the gap. This CDR3 has 13 amino acids. The CDR3 DNA sequence: TGTGCCAGCTCACCATCTCTAAGCACTGAAGCTTTCTTT. It encodes CASSPSLSTEAFF. Together with reference TRBV18 and TRBJ1-1, the CDR3 gives the full variable domain: NAGVMQNPRHLVRRRGQEARLRCSPMKGHSHVYWYRQLPEEGLKFMVYLQKENIIDESGMPKERFSAEFPKEGPSILRIQQVVRGDSAAYFCASSPSLSTEAFFGQGTRLTVV.

The chain recombines TRBV7-8 with TRBJ2-7; perhaps TRBD2 as D (6 bases). The CDR3 sequence is 12 residues long. Trimming shortened V by 4 bases and J by 6 bases, and 10 bases separated the two germline ends. The V gene's germline CDR1 is SGHVS and CDR2 FQNEAQ. The CDR3 DNA follows: TGTGCCAGCAGCTCGGGACTTACCGAGCAGTACTTC. It codes for CASSSGLTEQYF.

The rearrangement uses TRBV5-6 and TRBJ2-3; 12 nucleotides line up with TRBD2. Trimming at V came to 0 bases and at J to 5 bases, leaving 7 bases not matched to a gene. Germline V lookup: CDR1 SGHDT, CDR2 YYEEEE. The CDR3 length is 17 residues. This chain's CDR3 is CASSLELAGGRGDTQYF. The CDR3 coding sequence is TGTGCCAGCAGCTTGGAGCTAGCGGGAGGGCGAGGAGATACGCAGTATTTT.

This chain joins TRBV6-1 and TRBJ2-6; TRBD1 aligns across 8 bases. The CDR3 consists of 15 residues. Trimming removed 6 bases from V and 1 base from J; junction bases left unmatched: 2. From germline, CDR1 is MNHNS and CDR2 SASEGT. The chain's CDR3 is CASSGQGSGANVLTF. CDR3 bases: TGTGCCAGCAGCGGACAGGGTTCTGGGGCCAACGTCCTGACTTTC.

The V gene is TRBV20-1, the J gene TRBJ1-2, with a weak D call TRBD1 (5 bases). Germline values: CDR1 DFQATT, CDR2 SNEGSKA (reference sequence). The V end lost 3 bases, the J end lost 10 bases, and 12 bases lay between the germline ends. CDR3 length equals 11 residues. The CDR3 here is CSASAGGDYTF. CDR3 sequence (DNA): TGCAGTGCTAGCGCGGGGGGGGACTACACCTTC.

This clone was observed a handful of times. The chain is built from TRBV6-5 and TRBJ2-7; possibly TRBD1 for D (5 bases). V lost 9 bases and J 0 bases, leaving 9 bases between the germline ends. The CDR3 has 12 residues. Germline assignment: CDR1 MNHEY and CDR2 SVGAGI. The CDR3 sequence is CASHRNSYEQYF. CDR3 sequence (DNA): TGTGCCAGTCACAGGAACTCCTACGAGCAGTACTTC.

J is TRBJ1-2 and V is TRBV6-6; 8 bases fit TRBD1. The germline gives CDR1 MNHNY, CDR2 SVGAGI (reference sequence). The CDR3 contains 15 residues. V lost 6 bases to trimming and J lost 4 bases; unmatched junction nucleotides: 10. In DNA form, the CDR3 reads TGTGCCAGCAGCCCCTTCCGGACAGGGAGCTATGGCTACACCTTC. This encodes CASSPFRTGSYGYTF.

This chain joins TRBV29-1 and TRBJ2-1; TRBD2 aligns across 7 bases. The germline CDR1 and CDR2 sequences are SQVTM and ANQGSEA. V lost 0 bases, J lost 6 bases, and 8 bases stayed unmatched. The CDR3 runs to 15 residues. CDR3 loop: CSVEERLAGGNEQFF. The CDR3 DNA reads as TGCAGCGTTGAAGAGAGACTAGCAGGTGGCAATGAGCAGTTCTTC.

V is TRBV5-1 and J is TRBJ2-2; the D gene is possibly TRBD2 (5 bases). The V and J ends lost 0 bases and 4 bases respectively, with 10 bases between them. Germline V gene lookup returns CDR1 SGHRS and CDR2 YFSETQ. The CDR3 spans 15 residues. CDR3 region: CASSLVSGPTGELFF. In nucleotides, the CDR3 is TGCGCCAGCAGCTTGGTGAGCGGACCCACCGGGGAGCTGTTTTTT.

This clone has more than one count but fewer than ten. This chain uses TRBV6-6 with TRBJ2-5; D remains unclear. The CDR3 loop spans 14 amino acids. Germline CDR1 reads MNHNY; CDR2 reads SVGAGI (reference sequence). V was pared by 1 base and J by 5 bases, with 11 bases between. Here the CDR3 DNA reads TGTGCCAGCAGTTACTGGAGTATTGGGGAGACCCAGTACTTC. As protein: CASSYWSIGETQYF.

V usage is TRBV7-2 and J usage is TRBJ2-4; 11 nucleotides agree with TRBD2. The V segment lost 1 base and the J segment 6 bases; nucleotides outside the gene matches: 14. Germline V lookup: CDR1 SGHTA, CDR2 FQGNSA. This CDR3 comprises 19 residues. The DNA for the CDR3 is TGTGCCAGCAGCTTAGGAGCCCCCGGGACTAGCGGAAGGGGAAACATTCAGTACTTC. Amino acid sequence: CASSLGAPGTSGRGNIQYF.

The chain joins TRBV27 to TRBJ2-3; the D gene is possibly TRBD1 (5 bases). The CDR3 is 14 residues long. Germline CDR1 reads MNHEY; CDR2 reads SMNVEV (reference sequence). V lost 2 bases and J lost 2, with 8 bases in between. The CDR3: CASSLQDNTDTQYF. In nucleotides, the CDR3 is TGTGCCAGCAGTTTACAGGACAACACAGATACGCAGTATTTT.

This rearrangement joins TRBV5-1 to TRBJ2-2; 11 bases map to TRBD2. The ends lost 1 base at V and 7 bases at J; junction bases unmatched: 9. The CDR3 runs 17 residues. Germline values: CDR1 SGHRS, CDR2 YFSETQ. The CDR3 loop reads CASSLSTSGSQGGELFF. The CDR3 coding sequence is TGCGCCAGCAGCTTGTCTACTAGCGGGAGTCAAGGCGGGGAGCTGTTTTTT.

In its sample, this clone was seen a few times. The V and J genes are TRBV4-1 and TRBJ2-1, with D perhaps matching TRBD2 (5 bases). The germline V gene encodes CDR1 MGHRA and CDR2 YSYEKL. This CDR3 is 17 amino acids long. V lost 0 bases and J lost 2, with 14 bases in between. The CDR3 loop reads CASSQDQRGGAYNEQFF. The DNA for the CDR3 is TGCGCCAGCAGCCAAGATCAGCGAGGAGGCGCCTACAATGAGCAGTTCTTC.

The gene calls are TRBV2 and TRBJ2-5, with 10 bases that match TRBD1. The CDR3 covers 13 residues. Trimming took 6 bases from V and 5 from J; bases not matched to a gene: 3. The germline V gene has CDR1 SNHLY and CDR2 FYNNEI. Here the CDR3 reads CASRGTGVETQYF. In DNA form, the CDR3 reads TGTGCCAGCAGGGGGACAGGGGTGGAGACCCAGTACTTC.

The chain carries TRBV15 and TRBJ2-7, with D hard to call. The ends were cut back, 4 bases at V and 3 bases at J, with 7 bases in the middle. The CDR3 consists of 12 residues. CDR1 is LNHNV, CDR2 YYDKDF, per germline (reference sequence). Written as DNA, the CDR3 is TGTGCCACCAGCATTGGCGGCTACGAGCAGTACTTC. Its protein is CATSIGGYEQYF.

The chain is built from TRBV5-1 and TRBJ1-4; possibly TRBD1 for D (6 bases). The CDR3 is made up of 16 amino acids. Germline loops: CDR1 SGHRS, CDR2 YFSETQ. Trimming left V 4 bases short and J 8 bases short, with 21 bases between. The CDR3 DNA is TGCGCCAGCAGCGGACCAACAGGGTCGGGTGGAGAAAAACTGTTTTTT. Translated: CASSGPTGSGGEKLFF.

This chain connects TRBV18 to TRBJ1-1, with unresolved D. Between the trimmed V and J ends, which lost 3 bases and 1 base, there was a span of 15 bases. The CDR3 extends over 16 amino acids. The germline gives CDR1 KGHSH, CDR2 LQKENI. CDR3 DNA sequence: TGTGCCAGCTCACCGGGCCCCACTCCCGGGAACACTGAAGCTTTCTTT. Encoded protein: CASSPGPTPGNTEAFF.

Only one count was recorded for this clone. DNA for the CDR3: TGTGCCAGCAGCTCCGGGACACCCTACGAGCAGTACTTC. The encoded protein is CASSSGTPYEQYF. V and J are TRBV5-4 and TRBJ2-7; D possibly corresponds to TRBD1 (6 bases). This CDR3 comprises 13 residues. Between the trimmed V and J ends, which lost 3 bases and 2 bases, there was a span of 9 bases. Per germline, CDR1 SGHNT and CDR2 YYREEE (reference sequence).

Written as DNA, the CDR3 is TGTGCCAGCTCACTTCTACCGGGACAGAGAAATGAGCAGTTCTTC. Its translation: CASSLLPGQRNEQFF. This sequence joins TRBV18 and TRBJ2-1, with 7 bases that match TRBD1. The CDR3 is 15 residues long. The germline CDR1 and CDR2 sequences are KGHSH and LQKENI. V gave up 4 bases and J gave up 7 bases; unmatched junction bases: 10.

The chain recombines TRBV25-1 with TRBJ2-7; a possible D gene is TRBD1 (5 bases). There are 13 residues in the CDR3. Trimming left V 10 bases short and J 0 bases short, with 13 bases between. CDR1 and CDR2 (germline): MGHDK, SYGVNS. CDR3 bases: TGTGCCACCCGCAAGGGGCTCTCCTACGAGCAGTACTTC. This translates into CATRKGLSYEQYF.

The chain combines TRBV4-2 with TRBJ2-1; no clear D. Germline values: CDR1 LGHNA, CDR2 YNFKEQ. The germline V and J ends were trimmed by 0 bases and 4 bases, with 4 bases remaining between them. The CDR3 is 13 residues long. The CDR3 loop reads CASSQELYNEQFF. As DNA, the CDR3 is TGTGCCAGCAGCCAAGAACTTTACAATGAGCAGTTCTTC.

This clone was counted between two and nine times. The J gene is TRBJ2-7, the V gene TRBV5-4; 8 nucleotides match TRBD2. V shed 2 bases and J 2 bases; nucleotides not matched to a gene: 12. The CDR3 sequence is 17 residues long. Germline loops: CDR1 SGHNT, CDR2 YYREEE (reference sequence). The CDR3 sequence is CASSFRRVAGTPYEQYF. The CDR3 coding sequence is TGTGCCAGCAGCTTTAGAAGAGTAGCGGGAACCCCCTACGAGCAGTACTTC.

Only a few counts were recorded for this clone. V gene TRBV5-1 combines with J gene TRBJ2-6; 8 nucleotides agree with TRBD1. Germline-derived CDR1 and CDR2 are SGHRS and YFSETQ. The CDR3 loop spans 17 amino acids. The V gene end was trimmed by 3 bases and the J gene end by 0 bases; junction bases not matched to a gene: 5. CDR3: CASSYRDRSSGANVLTF. DNA for the CDR3: TGCGCCAGCAGCTACCGGGACAGGAGCTCTGGGGCCAACGTCCTGACTTTC.

The chain carries TRBV27 and TRBJ2-1; possibly TRBD2 for D (6 bases). The CDR3 runs 17 residues. V was clipped by 6 bases and J by 0 bases, with 18 bases between them. Germline V lookup: CDR1 MNHEY, CDR2 SMNVEV (reference sequence). The CDR3 DNA reads TGTGCCAGCAGCCCCCCGGGACTGGCTAGCTCCTACAATGAGCAGTTCTTC. Its translation is CASSPPGLASSYNEQFF.

This clone was counted only a few times. This chain uses TRBV5-3 with TRBJ2-5; D perhaps matches TRBD2 (5 bases). TRBV5-3 is marked as an open reading frame, function uncertain. The CDR3 length is 14 residues. The ends were cut back, 4 bases at V and 1 base at J, with 11 bases in the middle. CDR3 in amino acids: CARSRAGLQETQYF. DNA of the CDR3: TGTGCCAGAAGCAGGGCCGGACTCCAAGAGACCCAGTACTTC.

The chain recombines TRBV19 with TRBJ1-1; TRBD1 agrees at 7 bases. There are 15 residues in the CDR3. V gave up 3 bases and J gave up 1 base; unmatched junction bases: 5. The germline CDR1 and CDR2 sequences are LNHDA and SQIVND (reference sequence). CDR3 DNA: TGTGCCAGTAGTATCGAGGGACAGCAGAACACTGAAGCTTTCTTT. Translation gives CASSIEGQQNTEAFF.